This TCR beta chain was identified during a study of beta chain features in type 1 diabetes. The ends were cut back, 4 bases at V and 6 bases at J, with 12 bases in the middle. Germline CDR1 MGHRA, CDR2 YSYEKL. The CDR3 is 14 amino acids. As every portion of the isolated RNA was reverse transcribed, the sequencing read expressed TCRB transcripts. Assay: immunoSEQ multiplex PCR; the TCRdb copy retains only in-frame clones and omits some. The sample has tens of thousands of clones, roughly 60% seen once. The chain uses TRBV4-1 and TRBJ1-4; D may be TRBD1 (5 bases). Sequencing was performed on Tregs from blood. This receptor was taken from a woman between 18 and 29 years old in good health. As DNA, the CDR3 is TGCGCCAGCAGCCCCCCAGGGTTGGATGAAAAACTGTTTTTT. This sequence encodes CASSPPGLDEKLFF.